Listed below are T cell receptor beta chains from one sample, sequenced in a study of cytomegalovirus exposure and HLA in healthy donors. Clones were read by immunoSEQ multiplex PCR, and TCRdb kept only the in-frame ones, dropping some. Among around 85,000 clones listed, 65% to 75% were seen once. Material: PBMCs. These receptors originate from a man aged 55 to 70 in good health and CMV-seronegative. The CDR3 runs from the conserved cysteine through the conserved F or W. Size is omitted from some rows. Given values are once, few, many or a class for expanded clones.

J,size,V,CDR3
TRBJ2-3,.,TRBV6-4,CASSAGGTDTQYF
TRBJ2-7,.,TRBV7-8,CASSVQGLGTYEQYF
TRBJ1-2,.,TRBV5-6,CASSLVTGGLGYTF
TRBJ1-1,.,TRBV4-1,CASSQDRNTEAFF
TRBJ1-1,.,TRBV5-1,CASSLATGGINTEAFF
TRBJ2-1,.,TRBV11-3,CASSWGPGLAGINEQFF
TRBJ1-1,.,TRBV10-3,CAISEVAENTEAFF
TRBJ1-2,.,TRBV11-2,CASSVTDSSYGYTF
TRBJ1-2,.,TRBV6-5,CASSWGETYTF
TRBJ1-4,once,TRBV5-1,CASRGGDNEKLFF
TRBJ2-6,.,TRBV7-9,CSSSAAGSRKGGANVLTF
TRBJ1-2,few,TRBV30,CAYRGNGYTF
TRBJ1-2,few,TRBV18,CASSQGFDYGYTF
TRBJ2-3,.,TRBV9,CASSTRTSQEDTQYF
TRBJ2-7,few,TRBV10-3,CAHRGGGQQYF
TRBJ2-3,.,TRBV2,CASRELAGTDTQYF
TRBJ1-6,.,TRBV6-1,CASSGGGVYNSPLHF
TRBJ2-2,.,TRBV5-8,CASSLGPGTKTGELFF
TRBJ1-6,.,TRBV30,CAWRQGGFSPLHF
TRBJ2-6,few,TRBV2,CASSSVRTGANVLTF
TRBJ2-7,few,TRBV7-8,CASSRVERGYEQYF
TRBJ1-2,.,TRBV9,CASSGRQEIYF
TRBJ2-7,.,TRBV11-2,CASSSPGRNYEQYF
TRBJ1-6,few,TRBV30,CAWSPGTRNSPLHF
TRBJ2-7,.,TRBV9,CASSPLGVAASEQYF
TRBJ1-5,few,TRBV27,CATRQDRNQPQHF
TRBJ2-1,once,TRBV4-2,CASSPPAGGRTYEQFF
TRBJ1-1,.,TRBV30,CAWTVYPQGVTEAFF
TRBJ1-5,.,TRBV6-1,CASSDHTGTGNQPQHF
TRBJ2-7,.,TRBV19,CASSSRDRGYEQYF
TRBJ1-4,.,TRBV7-8,CASSLFDRTNEKLFF
TRBJ2-7,.,TRBV10-3,CAISIGGEISRYEQYF
TRBJ2-2,.,TRBV11-3,CASSLLGHSGDLPGELFF
.,.,TRBV6-1,CASSPLYEQYF
TRBJ2-1,.,TRBV6-1,CASTLGLADNEQFF
TRBJ2-2,.,TRBV28,CASSWTRHTGELFF
TRBJ2-1,once,TRBV7-2,CASSLAGPWNEQFF
TRBJ1-2,.,TRBV30,CAWSVRRVSGYTF
TRBJ1-5,.,TRBV11-2,CASSSEGAGNQPQHF
TRBJ1-2,few,TRBV27,CASSDRTGIRYGYTF